The 22 T cell receptor beta chains listed next were all sequenced from one sample in a study of blood T cell repertoires in COVID-19. Libraries were prepared by immunoSEQ multiplex PCR; TCRdb keeps only in-frame clonotypes and omits some of them. The sample holds 65,000 or so clones; roughly 87% are singletons and the top ten take 10%. What was sequenced was peripheral blood. These receptor sequences come from a human donor with acute or convalescent COVID-19. The donor label of this sample is uncertain.

About this clone: Other nucleotide sequences from this sample produce the same CDR3. The chain couples TRBV19 to TRBJ1-2; D is possibly TRBD1 (5 bases). Trimming left V 4 bases short and J 4 bases short, with 7 bases between. The CDR3 contains 12 residues. Looked up from germline, CDR1 is LNHDA and CDR2 is SQIVND (reference sequence). The CDR3 here is CASSTQGYGYTF. The CDR3 coding sequence is TGTGCCAGTAGTACTCAGGGCTATGGCTACACCTTC.

This chain uses TRBV24-1 with TRBJ1-5; maybe TRBD1 (6 bases). From germline, CDR1 is KGHDR and CDR2 SFDVKD. Trimming shortened V by 5 bases and J by 0 bases, and 19 bases separated the two germline ends. This CDR3 comprises 18 residues. This CDR3 reads CATSAPTGTLNSNQPQHF. CDR3 bases: TGTGCCACCAGTGCTCCGACAGGAACGCTCAATAGCAATCAGCCCCAGCATTTT.

The chain couples TRBV10-3 to TRBJ2-1; the match to TRBD2 covers 8 bases. The germline V gene has CDR1 ENHRY and CDR2 SYGVKD. The junction had 10 bases not matched to a gene; V was cut back by 10 bases and J by 8 bases. CDR3 length: 13 amino acids. CDR3 sequence (DNA): TGTGCCACCTACAGCGGGAGTAAGGATGAGCAGTTCTTC. Translation gives CATYSGSKDEQFF.

This sequence joins TRBV5-1 and TRBJ2-3, with 7 bases that match TRBD2. CDR3 size: 16 residues. Trimming removed 0 bases from V and 4 bases from J; junction bases left unmatched: 8. The germline V gene has CDR1 SGHRS and CDR2 YFSETQ. The chain's CDR3 is CASSLAGGSRSDTQYF. The DNA of the CDR3 is TGCGCCAGCAGCTTGGCCGGCGGGAGCCGGTCAGATACGCAGTATTTT.

This rearrangement joins TRBV4-1 to TRBJ2-1; the match to TRBD2 covers 11 bases. The germline V gene encodes CDR1 MGHRA and CDR2 YSYEKL. CDR3 length: 16 residues. With 3 bases clipped from V and 6 bases from J, the junction kept 7 bases outside the gene matches. The CDR3 DNA reads as TGCGCCAGCAGCCACCGTAGCGGGGGGGGTACCAATGAGCAGTTCTTC. This translates into CASSHRSGGGTNEQFF.

The rearrangement links TRBV11-3 to TRBJ2-1, with D possibly TRBD2 on 6 matching bases. The germline gives CDR1 SGHNT, CDR2 YENEEA. The germline V and J ends were trimmed by 5 bases and 2 bases, with 16 bases remaining between them. The CDR3 totals 16 residues. CDR3 region: CASSLGSGGTYNEQFF. The CDR3 coding sequence is TGTGCCAGCAGCCTAGGTTCCGGCGGGACCTACAATGAGCAGTTCTTC. The complete variable domain, with remaining parts taken from reference TRBV11-3 and TRBJ2-1, reads EAGVVQSPRYKIIEKKQPVAFWCNPISGHNTLYWYLQNLGQGPELLIRYENEEAVDDSQLPKDRFSAERLKGVDSTLKIQPAELGDSAVYLCASSLGSGGTYNEQFFGPGTRLTVL.

The chain joins TRBV5-5 to TRBJ1-1; D is unresolved. The ends were cut back, 5 bases at V and 3 bases at J, with 14 bases in the middle. Germline CDR1 is SGHKS and CDR2 is YYEKEE (reference sequence). This CDR3 region has 14 residues. CDR3 loop: CASRLGMGDTEAFF. In DNA, the CDR3 is TGTGCCAGCAGGCTGGGGATGGGAGACACTGAAGCTTTCTTT.

Points on this clone: Other nucleotide sequences in the sample specify the same CDR3. The chain employs TRBV7-9 and TRBJ1-2; the D is unclear. V lost 2 bases, J lost 0 bases, and 7 bases lay in between. This CDR3 has 14 amino acids. CDR1 and CDR2 from the germline V gene are SEHNR and FQNEAQ (reference sequence). CDR3 nucleotides: TGTGCCAGCAGCTTAATGGCCGCTAACTATGGCTACACCTTC. Translating it yields CASSLMAANYGYTF.

This chain uses TRBV2 with TRBJ2-1, with TRBD2 matching over 13 bases. The CDR3 consists of 14 residues. The J segment lost 13 bases and the V segment lost 5 bases, leaving 8 bases of the junction unmatched. The V gene's germline CDR1 is SNHLY and CDR2 FYNNEI. The CDR3, as DNA: TGTGCCAGCAGTCCGGGACTAGCGGGACTCGACCAGTTCTTC. Translated: CASSPGLAGLDQFF. Full variable domain (rest looked up from reference TRBV2 and TRBJ2-1): EPEVTQTPSHQVTQMGQEVILRCVPISNHLYFYWYRQILGQKVEFLVSFYNNEISEKSEIFDDQFSVERPDGSNFTLKIRSTKLEDSAMYFCASSPGLAGLDQFFGPGTRLTVL.

The chain carries TRBV5-6 and TRBJ2-3; D is undetermined. CDR1 and CDR2 from the germline V gene are SGHDT and YYEEEE. Trimming cost V 7 bases and J 3 bases, with 15 bases left between them. There are 14 residues in the CDR3. CDR3 DNA: TGTGCCAGCGCAGGTGGGTCCTGGACAGATACGCAGTATTTT. It specifies CASAGGSWTDTQYF.

This chain links TRBV6-1 with TRBJ2-7; D is possibly TRBD2 (5 bases). The germline V gene has CDR1 MNHNS and CDR2 SASEGT. Trimming took 1 base from V and 0 from J, leaving 10 bases between them. The CDR3 length is 15 residues. In DNA, the CDR3 is TGTGCCAGCAGTGAAGTCCGGGGAAGCTCCTACGAGCAGTACGTC. This gives the protein CASSEVRGSSYEQYV.

This clone has a single count. The chain carries TRBV7-8 and TRBJ2-3, with D possibly TRBD1 on 6 matching bases. V gave up 7 bases and J gave up 4 bases, with 15 bases separating them. CDR3 length: 14 amino acids. Germline V gives CDR1 SGHVS, CDR2 FQNEAQ. The CDR3: CASTRQDLSDTQYF. The CDR3 coding sequence is TGTGCCAGCACCCGACAGGACTTATCAGATACGCAGTATTTT.

V and J are TRBV5-1 and TRBJ2-2; D possibly corresponds to TRBD1 (6 bases). Germline V gene sequence: CDR1 SGHRS, CDR2 YFSETQ. V lost 1 base and J 3 bases, leaving 10 bases between the germline ends. The CDR3 runs to 15 residues. Here the CDR3 DNA reads TGCGCCAGCAGCTTGAAAGGGGGTCACACCGGGGAGCTGTTTTTT. It translates to CASSLKGGHTGELFF.

V gene TRBV5-1 combines with J gene TRBJ2-5, with a weak D call TRBD1 (6 bases). This CDR3 is built from 14 residues. Germline-derived CDR1 and CDR2 are SGHRS and YFSETQ. V lost 1 base and J 4 bases, leaving 11 bases between the germline ends. CDR3 in amino acids: CASSLSQGSETQYF. The DNA for the CDR3 is TGCGCCAGCAGCTTGAGCCAGGGGTCAGAGACCCAGTACTTC.

V is TRBV28 and J is TRBJ1-1; no clear D gene. CDR3 length: 14 residues. The V end lost 4 bases, the J end lost 0 bases, and 9 bases lay between the germline ends. Germline CDR1 and CDR2: MDHEN and SYDVKM. The CDR3 DNA reads TGTGCCAGCAGTTCTCACAGTATGAACACTGAAGCTTTCTTT. Residues: CASSSHSMNTEAFF. Supplemented by reference TRBV28 and TRBJ1-1, the full variable domain reads DVKVTQSSRYLVKRTGEKVFLECVQDMDHENMFWYRQDPGLGLRLIYFSYDVKMKEKGDIPEGYSVSREKKERFSLILESASTNQTSMYLCASSSHSMNTEAFFGQGTRLTVV.

This chain connects TRBV7-7 to TRBJ2-5, with 12 bases fitting TRBD2. V shed 1 base, J shed 5 bases, and the junction held 2 bases outside the gene matches. The germline CDR1 and CDR2 sequences are SSHAT and FNYEAQ (reference sequence). This CDR3 is built from 15 residues. Here the CDR3 reads CASSLDTSGGETQYF. CDR3 DNA sequence: TGTGCCAGCAGCTTAGATACTAGCGGGGGGGAGACCCAGTACTTC.

In its sample, this clone was seen once. This rearrangement joins TRBV5-1 to TRBJ1-1, with D unresolved. Deletions cut 0 bases from V and 7 bases from J, with 10 bases between. The length of the CDR3 is 13 residues. The germline V gene encodes CDR1 SGHRS and CDR2 YFSETQ. Here the CDR3 reads CASSLVGVNEAFF. CDR3 sequence (DNA): TGCGCCAGCAGCTTGGTCGGAGTGAATGAAGCTTTCTTT.

The table lists this clone with a few counts. V usage is TRBV6-2 or TRBV6-3 and J usage is TRBJ2-1; 13 bases map to TRBD2. Germline CDR1 is MNHEY and CDR2 is SVGEGT. V shed 4 bases, J shed 8 bases, and the junction held 8 bases outside the gene matches. The CDR3 is 16 residues long. The CDR3 reads CASSSLTSGGEYEQFF. The CDR3 DNA sequence: TGTGCCAGCAGTTCCCTAACTAGCGGGGGGGAATATGAGCAGTTCTTC.

The gene calls are TRBV30 and TRBJ2-4, with 9 bases identical to TRBD2. There are 17 residues in the CDR3. Germline V gene lookup returns CDR1 GTSNPN and CDR2 SVGIG (reference sequence). Trimming cost V 1 base and J 0 bases; bases outside gene matches: 7. The CDR3 DNA is TGTGCCTGGAGTGCCGTAGCGGGGGACCTAGCCAAAAACATTCAGTACTTC. Encoded protein: CAWSAVAGDLAKNIQYF.

This chain joins TRBV3-1 (or the pseudogene TRBV3-2) and TRBJ2-1; D is perhaps TRBD1 (6 bases). CDR1 is LGHDT, CDR2 YNNKEL, per germline (reference sequence). The V gene lost 5 bases and the J gene lost 3 bases, with 14 bases spanning the gap. The CDR3 is made up of 15 amino acids. The CDR3 DNA sequence: TGTGCCAGCAGCTTAAGTGTGGACAGCTACAATGAGCAGTTCTTC. Residues: CASSLSVDSYNEQFF.

The chain links TRBV20-1 to TRBJ1-1; 10 bases agree with TRBD1. The CDR3 totals 15 residues. Unmatched junction bases numbered 8, after V lost 3 bases and J lost 4 bases. Germline CDR1 reads DFQATT; CDR2 reads SNEGSKA (reference sequence). The CDR3 reads CSASPADRGITEAFF. DNA of the CDR3: TGCAGTGCTAGTCCGGCGGACAGGGGGATCACTGAAGCTTTCTTT.

V usage is TRBV6-1 and J usage is TRBJ2-3; maybe TRBD1 (5 bases). The CDR3 extends over 16 amino acids. In germline, CDR1 is MNHNS, CDR2 SASEGT. V lost 6 bases and J lost 4, with 20 bases in between. This CDR3 is CASSERGLYVADTQYF. CDR3 nucleotide sequence: TGTGCCAGCAGCGAAAGGGGTTTATACGTCGCAGATACGCAGTATTTT.